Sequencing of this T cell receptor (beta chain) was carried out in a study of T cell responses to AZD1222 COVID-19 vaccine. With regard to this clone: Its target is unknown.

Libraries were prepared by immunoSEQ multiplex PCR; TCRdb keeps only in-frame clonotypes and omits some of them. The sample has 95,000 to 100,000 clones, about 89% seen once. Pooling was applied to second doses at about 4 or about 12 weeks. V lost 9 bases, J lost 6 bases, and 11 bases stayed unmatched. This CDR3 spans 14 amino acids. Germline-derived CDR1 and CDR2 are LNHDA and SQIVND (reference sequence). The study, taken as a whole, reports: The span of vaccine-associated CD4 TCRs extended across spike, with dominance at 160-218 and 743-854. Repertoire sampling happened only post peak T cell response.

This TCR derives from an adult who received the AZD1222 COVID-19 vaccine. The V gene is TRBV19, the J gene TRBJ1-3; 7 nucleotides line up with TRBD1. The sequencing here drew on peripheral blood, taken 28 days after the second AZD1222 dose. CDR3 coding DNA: TGTGCCAGCGCGAATCAGGGACAGACAAACACCATATATTTT. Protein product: CASANQGQTNTIYF.